These 14 T cell receptor beta chains share one sample of origin, sequenced in a study of blood T cell repertoires in COVID-19 (dated by TCRdb to about 2020). The library was prepared using the immunoSEQ multiplex PCR assay. What TCRdb holds here is the immuneACCESS table cut down to in-frame rearrangements. Part of the clones is not present; checked against another copy, under half of the missing clones reflect an unresolved V gene, and the others are unexplained. The sample table holds approximately 70,000 clones, of which roughly 84% were seen once. The ten largest clones take up roughly 4.8% of the sample. The material sequenced was peripheral blood. These receptors all stem from a woman aged 60-75 years with acute or convalescent COVID-19.

The rearrangement joins TRBV11-2 to TRBJ1-1, with TRBD1 matching over 8 bases. J gave up 6 bases and V 4 bases, and 7 bases lay outside the gene matches. CDR1 and CDR2 (germline): SGHAT, FQNNGV. The CDR3 extends over 14 amino acids. Here the CDR3 DNA reads TGTGCCAGCAGCTACACAGGGGGGGGAGCTGAAGCTTTCTTT. Translating it yields CASSYTGGGAEAFF.

This clone turned up a few times. V gene TRBV5-4 combines with J gene TRBJ2-1; 16 bases match TRBD2. Germline values: CDR1 SGHNT, CDR2 YYREEE (reference sequence). The length of the CDR3 is 18 residues. J was trimmed by 4 bases and V by 4 bases; bases with no gene match: 8. As DNA, the CDR3 is TGTGCCAGCAGCCGAGGGACTAGCGGGGGGGCTAAGTACAATGAGCAGTTCTTC. It specifies CASSRGTSGGAKYNEQFF. Together with reference TRBV5-4 and TRBJ2-1, the CDR3 gives the full variable domain: ETGVTQSPTHLIKTRGQQVTLRCSSQSGHNTVSWYQQALGQGPQFIFQYYREEENGRGNFPPRFSGLQFPNYSSELNVNALELDDSALYLCASSRGTSGGAKYNEQFFGPGTRLTVL.

The chain is built from TRBV6-5 and TRBJ1-5; the match to TRBD1 covers 7 bases. Trimming removed 0 bases from V and 6 bases from J; junction bases left unmatched: 2. Germline CDR1 MNHEY, CDR2 SVGAGI. The CDR3 loop spans 14 amino acids. This CDR3 reads CASSYSSGGQPQHF. In DNA, the CDR3 is TGTGCCAGCAGTTACTCGTCAGGGGGTCAGCCCCAGCATTTT.

V gene TRBV4-1 combines with J gene TRBJ1-3, with a possible D match to TRBD1 (5 bases). CDR1 and CDR2 from the germline V gene are MGHRA and YSYEKL. The ends were cut back, 1 base at V and 3 bases at J, with 13 bases in the middle. The CDR3 is made up of 16 amino acids. The CDR3: CASSQARDYGGNTIYF. The CDR3 DNA reads as TGCGCCAGCAGCCAAGCCAGGGACTATGGTGGAAACACCATATATTTT.

The chain carries TRBV2 and TRBJ2-3, with TRBD2 matching 8 bases. This CDR3 is 16 amino acids long. V was clipped by 6 bases and J by 4 bases; unmatched bases: 12. The V gene's germline CDR1 is SNHLY and CDR2 FYNNEI. For the CDR3, the DNA is TGTGCCAGCAGCGGACTTGCGGCGGGGGGACCAGATACGCAGTATTTT. Residues: CASSGLAAGGPDTQYF.

This clone was seen once. The gene calls are TRBV5-1 and TRBJ2-7, with 8 bases fitting TRBD1. V shed 4 bases, J shed 9 bases, and the junction held 9 bases outside the gene matches. This CDR3 spans 13 amino acids. Germline-derived CDR1 and CDR2 are SGHRS and YFSETQ. As DNA, the CDR3 is TGCGCCAGCAGCGCGGGGAGACAGGGGTCGCAGTACTTC. As protein: CASSAGRQGSQYF.

This clone came up once. J is TRBJ2-3 and V is TRBV6-4; the D gene is possibly TRBD1 (6 bases). Trimming shortened V by 5 bases and J by 0 bases, and 12 bases separated the two germline ends. This CDR3 spans 15 amino acids. Looked up from germline, CDR1 is MRHNA and CDR2 is SNTAGT. The CDR3 spells CASSRDITSTDTQYF. The CDR3 DNA sequence: TGTGCCAGCAGTCGGGACATCACTAGCACAGATACGCAGTATTTT.

This clone was seen only a few times. V usage is TRBV11-2 and J usage is TRBJ1-2; 10 nucleotides match TRBD1. The trim removed 0 bases at V and 6 bases at J, leaving 10 bases unmatched. The CDR3 loop spans 17 amino acids. In germline, CDR1 is SGHAT, CDR2 FQNNGV. The CDR3 is CASSLDRGTGDRDGYTF. The CDR3, as DNA: TGTGCCAGCAGCTTAGATCGCGGGACAGGGGATAGAGATGGCTACACCTTC.

The chain has TRBV7-9 and TRBJ2-3, with D unresolved. This CDR3 is 13 amino acids long. Trimming removed 1 base at V and 4 bases at J, with 6 bases between. Per germline, CDR1 SEHNR and CDR2 FQNEAQ (reference sequence). The CDR3 reads CASSLGGADTQYF. In DNA, the CDR3 is TGTGCCAGCAGCTTAGGAGGAGCAGATACGCAGTATTTT.

The CDR3 sequence: CASSLSGTGGNTIYF. The CDR3 nucleotides read TGTGCCAGCAGCTTATCAGGGACAGGTGGAAACACCATATATTTT. V is TRBV7-3 and J is TRBJ1-3; 8 nucleotides agree with TRBD1. The CDR3 length is 15 residues. Germline assignment: CDR1 SGHTA and CDR2 FQGTGA. With V trimmed by 2 bases and J by 3 bases, 3 bases remained unmatched.

This sequence joins TRBV23-1 and TRBJ1-4; D unresolved. TRBV23-1 is labeled an ORF, and its function is uncertain. The CDR3 is 14 amino acids. V lost 2 bases and J 7 bases, leaving 11 bases between the germline ends. CDR3 nucleotides: TGCGCCAGCAGTCAAATGGGAGCCGGTGAAAAACTGTTTTTT. Protein sequence: CASSQMGAGEKLFF.

This chain joins TRBV11-3 and TRBJ2-3; D ambiguous. Trimming pared 1 base from V and 10 bases from J, leaving 12 bases between. This CDR3 region has 13 residues. Germline CDR1 is SGHNT and CDR2 is YENEEA. In DNA, the CDR3 is TGTGCCAGCAGCTTAGGGGCCAGCAAAGCGCAGTATTTT. This gives the protein CASSLGASKAQYF. The complete variable domain, with remaining parts taken from reference TRBV11-3 and TRBJ2-3, reads EAGVVQSPRYKIIEKKQPVAFWCNPISGHNTLYWYLQNLGQGPELLIRYENEEAVDDSQLPKDRFSAERLKGVDSTLKIQPAELGDSAVYLCASSLGASKAQYFGPGTRLTVL.

This clone was seen at least ten times. V gene TRBV5-1 combines with J gene TRBJ2-7; maybe TRBD2 (5 bases). Germline-derived CDR1 and CDR2 are SGHRS and YFSETQ. Trimming cost V 1 base and J 9 bases, with 8 bases left between them. This CDR3 is 11 amino acids long. Written as DNA, the CDR3 is TGCGCCAGCAGCTTGAAGGGAGCGCAGTACTTC. Protein: CASSLKGAQYF. The full variable domain, in which reference TRBV5-1 and TRBJ2-7 provide the parts outside the CDR3, is KAGVTQTPRYLIKTRGQQVTLSCSPISGHRSVSWYQQTPGQGLQFLFEYFSETQRNKGNFPGRFSGRQFSNSRSEMNVSTLELGDSALYLCASSLKGAQYFGPGTRLTVT.

V is TRBV4-1 and J is TRBJ2-2, with TRBD1 matching over 8 bases. J gave up 3 bases and V 5 bases, and 5 bases lay outside the gene matches. This CDR3 is built from 15 residues. CDR1 is MGHRA and CDR2 is YSYEKL in the germline V gene. The chain's CDR3 is CASSEKTGDTGELFF. In DNA, the CDR3 is TGCGCCAGCAGCGAAAAGACAGGGGACACCGGGGAGCTGTTTTTT.